Presented here are 22 T cell receptor beta chains from one specimen sequenced in a study of regulatory T cells in long-lasting Graves disease. The authors built TCR beta libraries using iRepertoire HTBI primers and Arm-PCR of CDR3 regions. Via MiXCR, TCRdb re-called the multiplex PCR reads, giving one row per CDR3 protein. The top ten hold under 9% of the sample, which has roughly 400,000 distinct CDR3 sequences, around 16% seen once. Sample time point: newly diagnosed GD, antithyroid drugs for less than 3 months. Construction of the TCR library relied on RNA isolated from PBMCs. These data were likewise used in another study, on T cells in Graves' hyperthyroidism and ophthalmopathy.

The specimen comprised peripheral blood mononuclear cells (PBMCs), sampled at new diagnosis, from a patient treated with antithyroid drugs. The receptors were sampled from a woman aged 40 to 50 with Graves disease.

The V call is TRBV19, the J call TRBJ2-3; 14 nucleotides agree with TRBD2. This CDR3 comprises 17 residues. CDR1 is LNHDA, CDR2 SQIVND, per germline (reference sequence). With V trimmed by 5 bases and J by 0 bases, 4 bases remained unmatched. CDR3 nucleotides: TGTGCCAGTAGTCCACGGACTAGCGGGAGGAGCACAGATACGCAGTATTTT. Its protein is CASSPRTSGRSTDTQYF.

This chain uses TRBV7-6 with TRBJ1-1; D not resolved. The CDR3 length is 16 residues. Germline assignment: CDR1 SGHVS and CDR2 FNYEAQ. The V gene lost 2 bases and the J gene lost 1 base, with 14 bases spanning the gap. The CDR3 reads CASSLKMWATNTEAFF. CDR3 DNA sequence: TGTGCCAGCAGCTTAAAAATGTGGGCCACGAACACTGAAGCTTTCTTT.

This clonotype was seen a few times. This sequence joins TRBV29-1 and TRBJ1-2; perhaps TRBD1 as D (6 bases). The CDR3 has 16 residues. The germline V gene encodes CDR1 SQVTM and CDR2 ANQGSEA. V was cut by 6 bases and J by 4 bases, with 24 bases left in between. This chain's CDR3 is CSVVTGISRELYGYTF. In nucleotides, the CDR3 is TGCAGCGTCGTTACAGGGATTTCCCGGGAACTCTATGGCTACACCTTC.

There are many counts of this clonotype. The rearrangement links TRBV7-6 to TRBJ1-4; 7 bases agree with TRBD1. Germline values: CDR1 SGHVS, CDR2 FNYEAQ. The CDR3 consists of 14 residues. Trimming took 6 bases from V and 4 from J; bases not matched to a gene: 5. Written as DNA, the CDR3 is TGTGCCAGCAGAGCCGGGACAGATAATGAAAAACTGTTTTTT. The encoded protein is CASRAGTDNEKLFF.

This clonotype was seen at least ten times. The chain combines TRBV7-2 with TRBJ2-1; D might be TRBD1 or TRBD2, each matching 6 bases. The CDR3 runs 16 residues. Trimming left V 1 base short and J 0 bases short, with 10 bases between. CDR1 is SGHTA and CDR2 is FQGNSA in the germline V gene. The CDR3 region has the DNA TGTGCCAGCAGCTTAGGGGGGGCGGTCTCCTACAATGAGCAGTTCTTC. Its translation: CASSLGGAVSYNEQFF.

The rearrangement links TRBV9 to TRBJ2-5, with D perhaps TRBD1 (6 bases). The CDR3 length is 15 residues. Germline V lookup: CDR1 SGDLS, CDR2 YYNGEE. V was cut by 0 bases and J by 2 bases, with 11 bases left in between. In DNA, the CDR3 is TGTGCCAGCAGCGTAGCACAGGGCTATCAAGAGACCCAGTACTTC. Encoded protein: CASSVAQGYQETQYF.

This clonotype was counted at least ten times. The gene calls are TRBV7-9 and TRBJ1-5, with unresolved D. V dropped 5 bases and J dropped 8 bases, with 10 bases sitting between them. The CDR3 is 12 amino acids. Germline CDR1 reads SEHNR; CDR2 reads FQNEAQ (reference sequence). CDR3 coding DNA: TGTGCCAGCAGCCGGGGTGTGGAGCCCCAGCATTTT. Translation gives CASSRGVEPQHF.

This clonotype came up a few times. J is TRBJ2-1 and V is TRBV6-2 or TRBV6-3; D may match TRBD1 or TRBD2 (5 bases each). Germline CDR1 and CDR2: MNHEY and SVGEGT. CDR3 length: 12 amino acids. Trimming pared 2 bases from V and 9 bases from J, leaving 8 bases between. The CDR3 here is CASSYTGPEQFF. CDR3 nucleotides: TGTGCCAGCAGTTACACGGGACCTGAGCAGTTCTTC.

The rearrangement joins TRBV9 to TRBJ2-1, with TRBD2 identical over 12 bases. Germline V lookup: CDR1 SGDLS, CDR2 YYNGEE. The CDR3 is made up of 16 amino acids. Losses at the gene ends were 2 bases for V and 4 bases for J; bases not matched to a gene: 4. CDR3 in DNA: TGTGCCAGCAGCGTCCTAGCGGGAGGGCCGTACAATGAGCAGTTCTTC. It specifies CASSVLAGGPYNEQFF.

The V and J genes are TRBV3-1 and TRBJ2-5, with 9 nucleotides matching TRBD1. Germline loops: CDR1 LGHDT, CDR2 YNNKEL (reference sequence). The CDR3 is 12 residues long. V lost 8 bases and J lost 5; bases outside the gene matches: 3. CDR3 residues: CASGGTGETQYF. The CDR3, as DNA: TGTGCCAGCGGCGGGACAGGGGAGACCCAGTACTTC.

The chain carries TRBV9 and TRBJ2-2, with 7 bases lining up with TRBD2. With V trimmed by 4 bases and J by 6 bases, 12 bases remained unmatched. Germline V gene data show CDR1 as SGDLS and CDR2 as YYNGEE. CDR3 length: 16 residues. CDR3 in amino acids: CASSPLADYRPGELFF. The CDR3, as DNA: TGTGCCAGCAGCCCCCTAGCGGACTACCGGCCCGGGGAGCTGTTTTTT.

This clonotype came up many times. The J gene is TRBJ2-5, the V gene TRBV28; the match to TRBD1 covers 7 bases. Germline assignment: CDR1 MDHEN and CDR2 SYDVKM. Trimming at V came to 6 bases and at J to 12 bases, leaving 10 bases not matched to a gene. The CDR3 runs 12 residues. CDR3 DNA sequence: TGTGCCAGCAGGAGGGGGCGCGAGGTCGAGTACTTC. Protein sequence: CASRRGREVEYF. The complete variable domain, with remaining parts taken from reference TRBV28 and TRBJ2-5, reads DVKVTQSSRYLVKRTGEKVFLECVQDMDHENMFWYRQDPGLGLRLIYFSYDVKMKEKGDIPEGYSVSREKKERFSLILESASTNQTSMYLCASRRGREVEYFGPGTRLLVL.

A few counts support this clonotype. This chain connects TRBV6-1 to TRBJ1-1; D is ambiguous. The germline V and J ends were trimmed by 7 bases and 2 bases, with 11 bases remaining between them. CDR3 length: 13 residues. Germline CDR1 and CDR2: MNHNS and SASEGT. The CDR3 reads CASNPSGNTEAFF. The CDR3, as DNA: TGTGCCAGCAATCCCTCCGGTAACACTGAAGCTTTCTTT.

Ten or more counts support this clonotype. This rearrangement joins TRBV10-3 to TRBJ1-1, with 7 bases matching TRBD1. V shed 6 bases, J shed 3 bases, and the junction held 7 bases outside the gene matches. Per germline, CDR1 ENHRY and CDR2 SYGVKD. This CDR3 comprises 14 residues. CDR3 nucleotides: TGTGCCATCAGCACGACAGGGCCTGACACTGAAGCTTTCTTT. It specifies CAISTTGPDTEAFF.

About this clonotype: At one of its ends the junction is not consistent with the germline gene, which may arise from a read error. The chain uses TRBV9 and TRBJ2-1; 7 bases line up with TRBD2. Germline CDR1 is SGDLS and CDR2 is YYNGEE. This CDR3 has 15 amino acids. This CDR3 reads CASSVGGSAYNEHFF. Here the CDR3 DNA reads TGTGCCAGCAGCGTGGGCGGGAGTGCCTACAATGAGCACTTCTTC.

Turning to this clonotype: Just one base apart from a much larger clone, this may be a read error. The genes are TRBV6-1 and TRBJ2-1; D may match TRBD1 or TRBD2 (5 bases each). Germline lookup yields CDR1 MNHNS and CDR2 SASEGT. V was clipped by 5 bases and J by 12 bases, with 20 bases between them. The CDR3 contains 14 residues. For the CDR3, the DNA is TGTGCCAGCAGTCGTACCGGGACGCCGGAGCGGCAGTTCTTC. Translation gives CASSRTGTPERQFF.

The sample holds many counts of this clonotype. This chain uses TRBV2 with TRBJ2-3; TRBD2 aligns across 7 bases. The V gene end was trimmed by 10 bases and the J gene end by 2 bases; junction bases not matched to a gene: 9. The CDR3 extends over 14 amino acids. CDR1 SNHLY and CDR2 FYNNEI come from the germline V gene. CDR3: CATRSGIPTDTQYF. CDR3 sequence (DNA): TGTGCCACTCGAAGCGGGATACCCACAGATACGCAGTATTTT.

V is TRBV2 and J is TRBJ2-1; possibly TRBD1 for D (6 bases). Germline values: CDR1 SNHLY, CDR2 FYNNEI. The CDR3 length is 16 residues. Trimming pared 6 bases from V and 6 bases from J, leaving 21 bases between. Here the CDR3 DNA reads TGTGCCAGCAGCGTTGCCGGGACACGAAGAGTCAATGAGCAGTTCTTC. Translating it yields CASSVAGTRRVNEQFF. Combining the CDR3 with reference TRBV2 and TRBJ2-1 gives the whole variable domain EPEVTQTPSHQVTQMGQEVILRCVPISNHLYFYWYRQILGQKVEFLVSFYNNEISEKSEIFDDQFSVERPDGSNFTLKIRSTKLEDSAMYFCASSVAGTRRVNEQFFGPGTRLTVL.

This clonotype came up many times. V usage is TRBV11-2 and J usage is TRBJ1-6; 7 positions agree with TRBD1. After removal of 1 base from V and 10 bases from J, the junction contained 4 bases not matched to a gene. The CDR3 loop spans 14 amino acids. Germline values: CDR1 SGHAT, CDR2 FQNNGV. CDR3 sequence reads: CASSLVGGGSPLHF. The CDR3, as DNA: TGTGCCAGCAGCTTAGTAGGGGGCGGGTCACCCCTCCACTTT.

The sample holds many counts of this clonotype. V and J are TRBV28 and TRBJ1-6, with TRBD1 identical over 7 bases. Germline CDR1 reads MDHEN; CDR2 reads SYDVKM. V lost 6 bases to trimming and J lost 7 bases; unmatched junction nucleotides: 6. This CDR3 is 14 amino acids long. The DNA for the CDR3 is TGTGCCAGCAGATACCGGGACAGAAATTCACCCCTCCACTTT. It encodes CASRYRDRNSPLHF.

This clonotype has only a few counts. This rearrangement joins TRBV29-1 to TRBJ1-3; D is possibly TRBD1 (5 bases). The CDR3 is 14 amino acids. The germline CDR1 and CDR2 sequences are SQVTM and ANQGSEA. The V gene lost 6 bases and the J gene lost 2 bases, with 14 bases spanning the gap. CDR3 in DNA: TGCAGCGTGCGGGACCAGGGTGCTGGAAACACCATATATTTT. This gives the protein CSVRDQGAGNTIYF.

This clonotype was found many times. The genes are TRBV6-5 and TRBJ1-2, with D possibly being TRBD1 (5 bases). Germline lookup yields CDR1 MNHEY and CDR2 SVGAGI. V was cut by 2 bases and J by 3 bases, with 7 bases left in between. The CDR3 has 13 residues. The CDR3 is CASSYGGDYGYTF. The CDR3 DNA follows: TGTGCCAGCAGTTACGGGGGGGACTATGGCTACACCTTC.